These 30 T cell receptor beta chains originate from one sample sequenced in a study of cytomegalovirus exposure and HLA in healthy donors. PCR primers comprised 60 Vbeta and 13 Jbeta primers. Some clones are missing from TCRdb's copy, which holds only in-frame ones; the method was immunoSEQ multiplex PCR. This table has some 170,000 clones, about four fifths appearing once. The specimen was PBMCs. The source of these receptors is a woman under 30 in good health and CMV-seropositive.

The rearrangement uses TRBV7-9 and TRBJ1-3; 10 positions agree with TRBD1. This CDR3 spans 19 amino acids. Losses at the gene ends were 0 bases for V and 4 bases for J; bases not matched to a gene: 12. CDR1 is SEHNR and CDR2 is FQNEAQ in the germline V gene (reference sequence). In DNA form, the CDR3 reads TGTGCCAGCAGCTTAGCGTTCCTAACCGGGACAGGGGTAGGAAACACCATATATTTT. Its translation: CASSLAFLTGTGVGNTIYF.

The CDR3 nucleotides read TGTGCCAGCAGCAGAGCTAGCGGGGGGGCCTTTAATGAGCAGTTCTTC. It translates to CASSRASGGAFNEQFF. The V and J genes are TRBV11-2 and TRBJ2-1; TRBD2 aligns across 12 bases. The CDR3 is 16 residues long. Germline V gene data show CDR1 as SGHAT and CDR2 as FQNNGV. The J segment lost 7 bases and the V segment lost 5 bases, leaving 9 bases of the junction unmatched.

The CDR3 DNA reads as TGCGCCAGCAGCTTACAGGGACCAGGGGTGGATATACTGGGGCAGTTCTTC. Its translation: CASSLQGPGVDILGQFF. This chain uses TRBV5-1 with TRBJ2-1; TRBD1 is a possible D gene (6 bases). The CDR3 sequence is 17 residues long. The germline V gene has CDR1 SGHRS and CDR2 YFSETQ. Trimming left V 2 bases short and J 12 bases short, with 27 bases between.

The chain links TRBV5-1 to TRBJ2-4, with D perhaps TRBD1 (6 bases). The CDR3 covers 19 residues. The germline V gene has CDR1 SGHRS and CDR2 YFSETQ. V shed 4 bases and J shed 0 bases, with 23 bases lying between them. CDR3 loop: CASSPYTGSAEIAKNIQYF. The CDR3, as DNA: TGCGCCAGCAGCCCTTACACAGGGTCGGCGGAAATAGCCAAAAACATTCAGTACTTC.

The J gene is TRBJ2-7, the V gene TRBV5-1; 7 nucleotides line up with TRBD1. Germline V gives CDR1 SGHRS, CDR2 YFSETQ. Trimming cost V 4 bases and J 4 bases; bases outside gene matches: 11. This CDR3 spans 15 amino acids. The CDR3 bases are TGCGCCAGCAGCCCCGAAACGACAGGGTGGTACGAGCAGTACTTC. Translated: CASSPETTGWYEQYF.

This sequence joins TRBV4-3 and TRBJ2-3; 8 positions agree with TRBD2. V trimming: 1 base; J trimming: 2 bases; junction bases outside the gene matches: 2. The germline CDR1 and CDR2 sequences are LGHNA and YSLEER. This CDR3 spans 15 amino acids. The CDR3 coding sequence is TGCGCCAGCAGCCAAGCGGGGGGGGACACAGATACGCAGTATTTT. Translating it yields CASSQAGGDTDTQYF.

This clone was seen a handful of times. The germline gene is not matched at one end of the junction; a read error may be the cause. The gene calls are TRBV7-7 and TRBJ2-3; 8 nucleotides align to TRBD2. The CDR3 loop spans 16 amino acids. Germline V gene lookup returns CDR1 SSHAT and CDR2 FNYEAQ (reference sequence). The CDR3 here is CASSSETGGAADTQYF. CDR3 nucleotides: TGTGCTAGCAGCTCCGAGACCGGGGGGGCCGCTGATACGCAGTATTTT.

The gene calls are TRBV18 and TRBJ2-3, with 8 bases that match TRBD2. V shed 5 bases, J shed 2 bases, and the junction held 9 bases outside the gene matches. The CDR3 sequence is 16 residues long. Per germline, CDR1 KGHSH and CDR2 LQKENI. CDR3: CASSSYSGANTDTQYF. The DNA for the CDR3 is TGTGCCAGCTCATCGTATAGCGGGGCGAACACAGATACGCAGTATTTT.

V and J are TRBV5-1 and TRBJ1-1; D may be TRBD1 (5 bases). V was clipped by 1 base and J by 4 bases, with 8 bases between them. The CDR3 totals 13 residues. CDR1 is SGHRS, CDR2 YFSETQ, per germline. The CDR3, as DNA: TGCGCCAGCAGCTTGAGCAGGGTCACTGAAGCTTTCTTT. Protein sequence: CASSLSRVTEAFF.

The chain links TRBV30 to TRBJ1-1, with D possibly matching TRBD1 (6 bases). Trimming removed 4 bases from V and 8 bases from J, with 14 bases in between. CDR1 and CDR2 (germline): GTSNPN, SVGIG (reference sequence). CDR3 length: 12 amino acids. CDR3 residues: CAWIRGTPEAFF. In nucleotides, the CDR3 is TGTGCCTGGATTAGAGGGACACCCGAAGCTTTCTTT.

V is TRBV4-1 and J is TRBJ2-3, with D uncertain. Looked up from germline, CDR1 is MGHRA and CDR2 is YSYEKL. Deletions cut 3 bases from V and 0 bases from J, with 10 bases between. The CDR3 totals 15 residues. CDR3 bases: TGCGCCAGCAGCCAGGTACCTCGGAGCACAGATACGCAGTATTTT. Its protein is CASSQVPRSTDTQYF.

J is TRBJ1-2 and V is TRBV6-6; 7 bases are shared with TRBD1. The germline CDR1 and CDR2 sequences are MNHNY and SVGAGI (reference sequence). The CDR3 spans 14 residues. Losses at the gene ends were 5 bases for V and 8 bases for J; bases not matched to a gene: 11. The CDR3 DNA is TGTGCCAGCAGTAATGGACAGGCGACCGGAGGCTACACCTTC. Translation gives CASSNGQATGGYTF.

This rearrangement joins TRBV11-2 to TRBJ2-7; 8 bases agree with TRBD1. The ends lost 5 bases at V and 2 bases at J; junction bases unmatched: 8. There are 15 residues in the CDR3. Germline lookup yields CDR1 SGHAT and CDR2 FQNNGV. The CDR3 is CASSAETGQAYEQYF. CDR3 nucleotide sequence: TGTGCCAGCAGCGCGGAGACGGGACAGGCCTACGAGCAGTACTTC.

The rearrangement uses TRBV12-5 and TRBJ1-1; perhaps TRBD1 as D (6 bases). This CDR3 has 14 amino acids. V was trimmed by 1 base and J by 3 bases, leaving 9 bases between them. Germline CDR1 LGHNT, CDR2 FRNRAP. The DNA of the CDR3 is TGTGCTAGTGGTTTGGGGGGGCGGGACACTGAAGCTTTCTTT. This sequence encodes CASGLGGRDTEAFF.

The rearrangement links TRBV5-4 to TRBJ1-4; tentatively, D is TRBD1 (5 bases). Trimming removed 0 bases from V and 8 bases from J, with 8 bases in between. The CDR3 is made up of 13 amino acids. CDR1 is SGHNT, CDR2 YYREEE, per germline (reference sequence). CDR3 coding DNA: TGTGCCAGCAGCTTGGATGGGGGGGAAAAACTGTTTTTT. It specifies CASSLDGGEKLFF.

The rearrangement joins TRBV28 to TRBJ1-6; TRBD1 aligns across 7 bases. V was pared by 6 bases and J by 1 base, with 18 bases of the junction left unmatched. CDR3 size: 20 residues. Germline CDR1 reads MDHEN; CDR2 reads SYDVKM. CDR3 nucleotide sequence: TGTGCCAGCAGCCTTACCGCGCCCACGACAGGGACGTCCTATAATTCACCCCTCCACTTT. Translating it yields CASSLTAPTTGTSYNSPLHF.

The CDR3 DNA follows: TGTGCCAGCAGCTTGGCCAGGCAGCAAGAGACCCAGTACTTC. It encodes CASSLARQQETQYF. V and J are TRBV5-4 and TRBJ2-5; D not resolved. The CDR3 contains 14 residues. Trimming shortened V by 0 bases and J by 2 bases, and 8 bases separated the two germline ends. The germline gives CDR1 SGHNT, CDR2 YYREEE (reference sequence).

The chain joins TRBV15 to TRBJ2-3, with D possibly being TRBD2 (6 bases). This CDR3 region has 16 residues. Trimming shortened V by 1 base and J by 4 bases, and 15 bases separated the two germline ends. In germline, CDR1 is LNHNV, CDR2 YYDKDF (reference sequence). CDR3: CATSRVSGGYADTQYF. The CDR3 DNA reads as TGTGCCACCAGCAGAGTTAGTGGGGGGTACGCAGATACGCAGTATTTT. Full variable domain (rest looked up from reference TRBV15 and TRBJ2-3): DAMVIQNPRYQVTQFGKPVTLSCSQTLNHNVMYWYQQKSSQAPKLLFHYYDKDFNNEADTPDNFQSRRPNTSFCFLDIRSPGLGDTAMYLCATSRVSGGYADTQYFGPGTRLTVL.

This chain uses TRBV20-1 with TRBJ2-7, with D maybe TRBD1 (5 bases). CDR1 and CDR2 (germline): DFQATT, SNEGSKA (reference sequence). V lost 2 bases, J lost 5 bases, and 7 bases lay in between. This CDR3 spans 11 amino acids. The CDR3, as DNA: TGCAGTGCTAGACAGGGAAACGAGCAGTACTTC. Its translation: CSARQGNEQYF.

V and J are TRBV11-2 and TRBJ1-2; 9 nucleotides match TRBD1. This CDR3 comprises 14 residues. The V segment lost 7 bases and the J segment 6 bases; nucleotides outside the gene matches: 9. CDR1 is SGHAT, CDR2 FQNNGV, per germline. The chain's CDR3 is CASIDLDRGNGYTF. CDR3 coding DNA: TGTGCCAGCATCGACTTAGACAGGGGGAATGGCTACACCTTC.

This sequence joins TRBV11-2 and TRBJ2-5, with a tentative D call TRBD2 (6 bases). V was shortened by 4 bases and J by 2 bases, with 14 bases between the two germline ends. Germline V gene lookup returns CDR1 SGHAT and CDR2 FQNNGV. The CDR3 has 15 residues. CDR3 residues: CASSSPGEEQETQYF. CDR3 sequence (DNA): TGTGCCAGCAGCTCACCGGGGGAGGAACAAGAGACCCAGTACTTC.

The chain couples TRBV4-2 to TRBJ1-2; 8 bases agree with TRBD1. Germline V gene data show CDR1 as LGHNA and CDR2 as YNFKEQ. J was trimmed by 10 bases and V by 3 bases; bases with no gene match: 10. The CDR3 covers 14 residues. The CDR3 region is CASSHPGQATIYTF. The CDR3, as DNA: TGTGCCAGCAGCCATCCGGGACAGGCTACCATCTACACCTTC.

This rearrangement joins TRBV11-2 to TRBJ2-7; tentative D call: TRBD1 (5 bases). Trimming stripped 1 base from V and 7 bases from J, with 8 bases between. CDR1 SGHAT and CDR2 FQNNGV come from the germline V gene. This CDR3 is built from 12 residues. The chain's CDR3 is CASSLVGREQYF. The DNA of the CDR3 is TGTGCCAGCAGCTTAGTGGGGCGGGAGCAGTACTTC.

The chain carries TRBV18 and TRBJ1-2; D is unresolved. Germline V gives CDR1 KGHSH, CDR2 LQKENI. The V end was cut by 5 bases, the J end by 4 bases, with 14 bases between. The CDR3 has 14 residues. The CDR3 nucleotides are TGTGCCAGCTCAAGAGGGTTAGAGGGCTATGGCTACACCTTC. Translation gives CASSRGLEGYGYTF.

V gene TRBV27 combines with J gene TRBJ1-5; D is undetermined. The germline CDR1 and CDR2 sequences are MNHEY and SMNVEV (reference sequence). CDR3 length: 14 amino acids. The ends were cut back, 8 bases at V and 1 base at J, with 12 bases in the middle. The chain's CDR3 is CASGDFRSNQPQHF. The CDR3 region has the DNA TGTGCCAGCGGAGACTTTAGAAGCAATCAGCCCCAGCATTTT.

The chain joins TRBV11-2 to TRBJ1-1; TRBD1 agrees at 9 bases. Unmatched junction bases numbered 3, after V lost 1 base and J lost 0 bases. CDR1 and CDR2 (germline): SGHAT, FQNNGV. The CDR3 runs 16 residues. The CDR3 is CASSLAGTGMNTEAFF. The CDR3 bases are TGTGCCAGCAGCTTAGCGGGGACAGGGATGAACACTGAAGCTTTCTTT.

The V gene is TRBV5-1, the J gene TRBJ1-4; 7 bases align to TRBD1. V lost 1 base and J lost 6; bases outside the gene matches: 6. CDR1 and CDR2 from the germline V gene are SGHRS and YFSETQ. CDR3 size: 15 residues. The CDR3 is CASSLLRGQDEKLFF. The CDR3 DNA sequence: TGCGCCAGCAGCTTGTTGAGGGGGCAGGATGAAAAACTGTTTTTT.

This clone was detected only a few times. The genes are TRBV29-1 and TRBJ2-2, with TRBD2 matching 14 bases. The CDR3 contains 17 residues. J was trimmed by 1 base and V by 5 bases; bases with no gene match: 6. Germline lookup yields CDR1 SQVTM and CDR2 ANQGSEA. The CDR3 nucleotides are TGCAGCGTTACCGGACTAGCGGGGGGCCGGAACACCGGGGAGCTGTTTTTT. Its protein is CSVTGLAGGRNTGELFF.

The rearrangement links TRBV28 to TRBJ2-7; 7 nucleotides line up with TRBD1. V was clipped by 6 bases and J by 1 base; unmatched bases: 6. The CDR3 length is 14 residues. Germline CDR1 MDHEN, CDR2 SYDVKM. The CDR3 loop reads CASRIRDSSYEQYF. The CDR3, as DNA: TGTGCCAGCAGAATCCGGGACAGTTCCTACGAGCAGTACTTC.

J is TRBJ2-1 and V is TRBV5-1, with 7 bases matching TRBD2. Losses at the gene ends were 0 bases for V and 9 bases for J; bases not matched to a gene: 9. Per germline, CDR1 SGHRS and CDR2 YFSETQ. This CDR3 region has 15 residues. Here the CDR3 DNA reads TGCGCCAGCAGCTTGGGACTAGCAGGAGTGGGTGAGCAGTTCTTC. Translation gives CASSLGLAGVGEQFF.